The 10 T cell receptor beta chains in this list originate from one sample, sequenced in a study of CD8 T cells in ankylosing spondylitis. TCRdb ran MiXCR on the 5' RACE reads and lists one entry per CDR3 protein. The table includes about 36,000 distinct CDR3 sequences, roughly 11% detected once. Input material: synovial fluid, either unsorted or a sorted T cell fraction (not recorded which). The receptor source for this set is a male donor with ankylosing spondylitis.

This clonotype occurred many times. The chain links TRBV6-2 or TRBV6-3 to TRBJ2-7; TRBD2 aligns across 7 bases. The CDR3 is 13 amino acids. V was clipped by 8 bases and J by 2 bases; unmatched bases: 6. The germline gives CDR1 MNHEY, CDR2 SVGEGT. The CDR3 bases are TGTGCCAGCGGGCTGGGACTACCCTACGAGCAGTACTTC. Amino acid sequence: CASGLGLPYEQYF.

This clonotype appeared many times. The chain has TRBV7-8 and TRBJ2-7; 7 nucleotides line up with TRBD1. V shed 2 bases and J 6 bases; nucleotides not matched to a gene: 7. The CDR3 spans 14 residues. Germline CDR1 reads SGHVS; CDR2 reads FQNEAQ. CDR3 DNA: TGTGCCAGCAGCTTAACGGAGACAGGGACCGAGCAGTACTTC. This encodes CASSLTETGTEQYF.

This clonotype was observed at least ten times. This sequence joins TRBV7-6 and TRBJ2-2, with unresolved D. V was clipped by 5 bases and J by 0 bases, with 10 bases between them. Germline V gene lookup returns CDR1 SGHVS and CDR2 FNYEAQ. This CDR3 comprises 15 residues. Here the CDR3 DNA reads TGTGCCAGCAGCCTCTTGGGCCCGAACACCGGGGAGCTGTTTTTT. Its protein product is CASSLLGPNTGELFF.

This clonotype has only a few counts. V is TRBV4-1 and J is TRBJ2-2; 11 nucleotides align to TRBD2. Germline lookup yields CDR1 MGHRA and CDR2 YSYEKL. Trimming at V came to 0 bases and at J to 2 bases, leaving 5 bases not matched to a gene. The CDR3 runs to 18 residues. CDR3 sequence: CASSQDPSGRLNTGELFF. The CDR3 nucleotides are TGCGCCAGCAGCCAAGACCCTAGCGGGAGGCTAAACACCGGGGAGCTGTTTTTT.

The chain recombines TRBV7-9 with TRBJ2-1; TRBD1 agrees at 7 bases. The CDR3 spans 17 residues. Trimming removed 2 bases from V and 0 bases from J; junction bases left unmatched: 7. CDR1 is SEHNR, CDR2 FQNEAQ, per germline (reference sequence). CDR3 region: CASSLRLGTVSYNEQFF. The CDR3, as DNA: TGTGCCAGCAGCTTAAGACTCGGGACAGTCTCCTACAATGAGCAGTTCTTC.

Relative to its sample, this clonotype is medium-sized. V gene TRBV12-3 or TRBV12-4 combines with J gene TRBJ2-1; D gene uncertain. Trimming took off 3 bases at V and 6 bases at J, with 3 bases between the two ends. The CDR3 spans 11 residues. The CDR3 coding sequence is TGTGCCAGCAGTTTTAGCAATGAGCAGTTCTTC. It yields the protein CASSFSNEQFF.

This chain joins TRBV27 and TRBJ1-5; maybe TRBD1 (5 bases). Between the trimmed V and J ends, which lost 1 base and 4 bases, there was a span of 11 bases. Germline V CDR1 and CDR2: MNHEY, SMNVEV (reference sequence). This CDR3 spans 15 amino acids. The CDR3 spells CASSLLEGSNQPQHF. CDR3 nucleotides: TGTGCCAGCAGTTTATTGGAGGGGTCAAATCAGCCCCAGCATTTT.

Ten or more counts support this clonotype. V usage is TRBV27 and J usage is TRBJ2-1; 8 bases line up with TRBD2. The CDR3 sequence is 14 residues long. J gave up 3 bases and V 7 bases, and 5 bases lay outside the gene matches. CDR1 MNHEY and CDR2 SMNVEV come from the germline V gene (reference sequence). The CDR3 sequence: CASTRGGDYNEQFF. Here the CDR3 DNA reads TGTGCCAGCACCCGGGGGGGTGACTACAATGAGCAGTTCTTC.

This clonotype occurred many times. The chain carries TRBV27 and TRBJ2-1; D may be TRBD2 (6 bases). The CDR3 loop spans 15 amino acids. Germline loops: CDR1 MNHEY, CDR2 SMNVEV (reference sequence). The V and J ends lost 1 base and 6 bases respectively, with 13 bases between them. The CDR3 is CASSLYRESVNEQFF. The CDR3 DNA reads TGTGCCAGCAGTTTATACCGGGAGTCTGTCAATGAGCAGTTCTTC.

This clonotype was counted at least ten times. This sequence joins TRBV29-1 and TRBJ1-1, with unresolved D. V gave up 4 bases and J gave up 11 bases, with 11 bases separating them. The CDR3 runs to 10 residues. Germline CDR1 SQVTM, CDR2 ANQGSEA. The CDR3 spells CSVVSFLAFF. In nucleotides, the CDR3 is TGCAGCGTTGTTTCCTTTCTGGCTTTCTTT.